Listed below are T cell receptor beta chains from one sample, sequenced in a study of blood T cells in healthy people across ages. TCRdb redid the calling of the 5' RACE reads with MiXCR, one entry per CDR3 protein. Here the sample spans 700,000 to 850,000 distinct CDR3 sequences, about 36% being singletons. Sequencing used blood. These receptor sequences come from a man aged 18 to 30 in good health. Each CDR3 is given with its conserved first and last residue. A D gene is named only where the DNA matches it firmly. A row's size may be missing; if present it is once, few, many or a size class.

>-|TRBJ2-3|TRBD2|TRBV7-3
CASSPYGTSGGLYTDTQYF
TGTGCCAGCAGCCCCTATGGGACTAGCGGGGGGCTGTACACAGATACGCAGTATTTT
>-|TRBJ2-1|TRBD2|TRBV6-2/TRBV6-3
CASSYFSSGLAGGLRSFNEQFF
TGTGCCAGCAGTTACTTCTCGTCCGGACTAGCGGGGGGCCTGCGTTCGTTCAATGAGCAGTTCTTC
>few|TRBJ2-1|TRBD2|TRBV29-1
CSVEGGTRRLPFF
TGCAGCGTTGAGGGGGGGACCAGACGACTGCCGTTCTTC
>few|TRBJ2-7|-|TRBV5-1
CASSYGYELYEQYF
TGCGCCAGCAGCTACGGATACGAATTATACGAGCAGTACTTC
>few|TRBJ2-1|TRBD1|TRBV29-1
CSVAGQETDYNEQFF
TGCAGCGTGGCGGGACAGGAAACCGACTACAATGAGCAGTTCTTC
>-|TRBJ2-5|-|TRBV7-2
CASSSKYRSPSETQYF
TGTGCCAGCAGCTCAAAATACAGATCTCCCTCCGAGACCCAGTACTTC
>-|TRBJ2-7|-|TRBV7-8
CASSLVASSYEQYF
TGTGCCAGCAGCTTAGTAGCCAGCTCCTACGAGCAGTACTTC
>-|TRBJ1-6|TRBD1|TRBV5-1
CASRPQGDTKGNSPLHF
TGCGCCAGCAGGCCGCAGGGGGATACGAAGGGGAATTCACCCCTCCACTTT
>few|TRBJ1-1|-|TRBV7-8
CASSLRGTRNTEAFF
TGTGCCAGCAGCCTAAGGGGGACAAGGAACACTGAAGCTTTCTTT
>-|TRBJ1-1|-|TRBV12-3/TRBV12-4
CDNSLQSGEAFF
TGTGACAACAGTTTGCAGAGCGGTGAAGCTTTCTTT
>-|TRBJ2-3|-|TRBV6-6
CASNTSTDTQYF
TGTGCCAGCAACACATCGACCGATACGCAGTATTTT
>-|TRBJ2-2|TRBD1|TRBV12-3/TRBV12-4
CASSTRGTGVTGELFF
TGTGCCAGCAGTACCCGCGGGACAGGGGTCACCGGGGAGCTGTTTTTT
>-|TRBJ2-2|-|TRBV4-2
CASSQVGSTGELFF
TGTGCCAGCAGCCAAGTCGGGAGCACCGGGGAGCTGTTTTTT
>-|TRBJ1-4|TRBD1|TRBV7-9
CASSFLMTTGAPEKLFF
TGTGCCAGCAGCTTCCTGATGACAACAGGGGCCCCTGAAAAACTGTTTTTT
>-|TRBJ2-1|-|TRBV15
CATSASSNEQFF
TGTGCCACCAGTGCTAGCTCCAATGAGCAGTTCTTC
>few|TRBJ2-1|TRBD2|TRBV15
CATRLAGGPTEQFF
TGTGCCACCCGGTTAGCGGGGGGGCCGACTGAGCAGTTCTTC
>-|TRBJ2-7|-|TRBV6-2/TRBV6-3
CATSVGTYEQYF
TGTGCCACCTCGGTAGGAACCTACGAGCAGTACTTC
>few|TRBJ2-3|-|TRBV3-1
CASSQAPRTDTQYF
TGTGCCAGCAGCCAGGCCCCACGTACAGATACGCAGTATTTT
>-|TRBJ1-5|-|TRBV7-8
CASSLVAGGNQPQHF
TGTGCCAGCAGCTTAGTAGCGGGCGGCAATCAGCCCCAGCATTTT
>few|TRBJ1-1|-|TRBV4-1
CASSQVGGLGTEAFF
TGCGCCAGCAGCCAAGTGGGGGGTTTGGGCACTGAAGCTTTCTTT
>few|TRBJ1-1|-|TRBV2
CASSVGQLNTEAFF
TGTGCCAGCAGCGTCGGACAGCTGAACACTGAAGCTTTCTTT
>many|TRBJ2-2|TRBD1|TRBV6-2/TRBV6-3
CASSRDSNTGELFF
TGTGCCAGCAGCCGGGACAGCAACACCGGGGAGCTGTTTTTT
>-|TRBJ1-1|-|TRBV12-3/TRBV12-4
CASTLTAYTEAFF
TGTGCCAGCACCCTGACAGCATACACTGAAGCTTTCTTT
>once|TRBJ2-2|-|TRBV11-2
CASSLQGPGKGGELFF
TGTGCCAGCAGCTTACAGGGCCCCGGAAAGGGCGGGGAGCTGTTTTTT
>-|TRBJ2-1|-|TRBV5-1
CASSLEYRYEQFF
TGCGCCAGCAGCTTGGAATATCGCTACGAGCAGTTCTTC
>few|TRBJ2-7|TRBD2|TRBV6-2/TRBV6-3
CASGFGGAYEQYF
TGTGCCAGCGGCTTTGGGGGGGCCTACGAGCAGTACTTC
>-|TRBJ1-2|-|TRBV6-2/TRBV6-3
CASSYSYGQSLYGYTF
TGTGCCAGCAGTTACTCGTATGGACAGTCTCTTTATGGCTACACCTTC
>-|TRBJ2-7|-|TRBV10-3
CAIAPGSAYNEQYF
TGTGCCATTGCCCCGGGTAGCGCCTACAATGAGCAGTACTTC
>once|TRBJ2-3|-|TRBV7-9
CASSSTTGSHSNQPQYF
TGTGCCAGCAGCTCTACAACAGGGAGCCATAGCAATCAGCCCCAGTATTTT
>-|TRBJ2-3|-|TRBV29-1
CSPEVAGGTDTQYF
TGCAGCCCCGAGGTGGCAGGGGGCACAGATACGCAGTATTTT
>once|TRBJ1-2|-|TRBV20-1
CSARVARAGGYTF
TGCAGTGCTAGAGTGGCCAGGGCGGGAGGCTACACCTTC
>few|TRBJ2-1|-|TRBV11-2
CASSLDGGNFEQFF
TGTGCCAGCAGCTTAGACGGGGGAAACTTTGAGCAGTTCTTC
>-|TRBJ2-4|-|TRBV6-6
CVSAGGGFLAKNIQYF
TGTGTCAGCGCAGGAGGGGGGTTCTTAGCCAAAAACATTCAGTACTTC
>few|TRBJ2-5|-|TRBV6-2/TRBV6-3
CASSQTDRFRVTQYF
TGTGCCAGCAGTCAAACCGACAGATTCCGGGTGACCCAGTACTTC
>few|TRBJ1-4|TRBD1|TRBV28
CASSSDRGLRGKLFF
TGTGCCAGCAGTTCGGACAGGGGGCTAAGGGGAAAACTGTTTTTT
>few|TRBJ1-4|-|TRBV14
CASSRQGQGREKLFF
TGTGCCAGCAGCCGCCAGGGCCAGGGACGGGAAAAACTGTTTTTT
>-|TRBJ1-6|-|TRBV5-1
CASSSEPGLSSDNSPLHF
TGCGCCAGCAGCTCGGAGCCGGGACTTAGCTCCGATAATTCACCCCTCCACTTT